Below, 24 T cell receptor beta chains from the same sample are listed, as sequenced in a study of Graves' ophthalmopathy and Graves' hyperthyroidism. The TCR beta CDR3 regions underwent amplification from RNA transcripts. HTBI primers served in a first-round RT-PCR, which a second-round multiplex PCR followed. MiXCR, applied by TCRdb to the multiplex PCR reads, yields one record per CDR3 protein. Of nearly 400,000 distinct CDR3 sequences detected, approximately 16% appear once; the ten largest clones hold roughly 1.4%. Source material: peripheral blood. Source of these receptors: a woman under 30 with Graves' ophthalmopathy.

The genes are TRBV7-2 and TRBJ1-1; no clear D gene. The V end lost 0 bases, the J end lost 1 base, and 6 bases lay between the germline ends. The V gene's germline CDR1 is SGHTA and CDR2 FQGNSA. The CDR3 length is 14 residues. The chain's CDR3 is CASSLASGNTEAFF. CDR3 nucleotides: TGTGCCAGCAGCTTAGCTTCGGGGAACACTGAAGCTTTCTTT.

This clonotype has ten or more counts. V is TRBV18 and J is TRBJ1-2; a weak D match, TRBD1 (6 bases). V was cut by 2 bases and J by 4 bases, with 14 bases left in between. The CDR3 length is 15 residues. Germline V gene lookup returns CDR1 KGHSH and CDR2 LQKENI. The CDR3 here is CASSPGTGSRYGYTF. In DNA form, the CDR3 reads TGTGCCAGCTCACCAGGTACAGGGTCTCGCTATGGCTACACCTTC.

This clonotype was seen ten or more times. This may be a read error: a much more frequent sequence differs by one nucleotide. J is TRBJ2-5 and V is TRBV28; D gene unclear. With 4 bases removed from V and 4 bases from J, the gap between germline ends came to 19 bases. Looked up from germline, CDR1 is MDHEN and CDR2 is SYDVKM. The CDR3 has 16 residues. As DNA, the CDR3 is TGTGCCAGCAGTTCCCCCCCCGGGCAGGTTCGAGAGACCCAGTACTTC. Translated, it gives CASSSPPGQVRETQYF.

This clonotype was seen at least ten times. This chain links TRBV14 with TRBJ1-2; D call uncertain. Per the germline V gene, CDR1 is SGHDN and CDR2 is FVKESK. The V end lost 2 bases, the J end lost 3 bases, and 7 bases lay between the germline ends. The CDR3 length is 13 residues. CDR3 loop: CASSQSVDYGYTF. The CDR3 DNA follows: TGTGCCAGCAGCCAATCAGTCGACTATGGCTACACCTTC.

This clonotype was seen ten or more times. This chain connects TRBV7-2 to TRBJ1-6; no clear D gene. CDR1 SGHTA and CDR2 FQGNSA come from the germline V gene. The V end was cut by 1 base, the J end by 6 bases, with 7 bases between. The CDR3 sequence is 14 residues long. Here the CDR3 reads CASSLEYGNSPLHF. The CDR3 DNA reads TGTGCCAGCAGCTTAGAGTACGGTAATTCACCCCTCCACTTT.

This clonotype has a count of ten or more. The CDR3, as DNA: TGTGCTCCCACCGGAGTTTATAGCAATCAGCCCCAGCATTTT. It is translated as CAPTGVYSNQPQHF. The chain is built from TRBV28 and TRBJ1-5; D is unclear. The CDR3 has 14 residues. Germline assignment: CDR1 MDHEN and CDR2 SYDVKM.

The chain links TRBV14 to TRBJ2-7; D might be TRBD1 (6 bases). The germline CDR1 and CDR2 sequences are SGHDN and FVKESK. The CDR3 runs 15 residues. Trimming took off 0 bases at V and 7 bases at J, with 16 bases between the two ends. DNA of the CDR3: TGTGCCAGCAGCCAAGATAACAGGGCCTTGGGGGAGCAGTACTTC. This sequence encodes CASSQDNRALGEQYF.

The chain couples TRBV6-1 to TRBJ2-5, with D uncertain. V was shortened by 5 bases and J by 7 bases, with 11 bases between the two germline ends. Germline CDR1 is MNHNS and CDR2 is SASEGT. The CDR3 runs to 12 residues. The CDR3 nucleotides read TGTGCCAGCAGTACGTACTCGTTGACCCAGTACTTC. Its protein product is CASSTYSLTQYF.

This chain uses TRBV15 with TRBJ2-7, with 10 bases lining up with TRBD2. The CDR3 is 14 residues long. The V and J ends lost 4 bases and 6 bases, in that order; junction bases with no gene match: 6. The V gene's germline CDR1 is LNHNV and CDR2 YYDKDF (reference sequence). The CDR3 nucleotides read TGTGCCACCAGCACCGGACTAGCGGCGGGCGAGCAGTACTTC. Residues: CATSTGLAAGEQYF.

This clonotype was detected many times. The gene calls are TRBV27 and TRBJ2-7, with a tentative D call TRBD2 (5 bases). This CDR3 has 16 amino acids. Trimming cost V 4 bases and J 2 bases, with 18 bases left between them. Germline CDR1 MNHEY, CDR2 SMNVEV (reference sequence). The CDR3 DNA is TGTGCCAGCAGTTCCCACACCTCGGCGCGGGCCTACGAGCAGTACTTC. This encodes CASSSHTSARAYEQYF.

This clonotype was seen at least ten times. V and J are TRBV18 and TRBJ1-6; possibly TRBD1 for D (6 bases). The length of the CDR3 is 14 residues. The V gene lost 2 bases and the J gene lost 5 bases, with 7 bases spanning the gap. CDR1 is KGHSH and CDR2 is LQKENI in the germline V gene. The CDR3 DNA sequence: TGTGCCAGCTCACCATCAGGGGATAATTCACCCCTCCACTTT. Translated, it gives CASSPSGDNSPLHF. Together with reference TRBV18 and TRBJ1-6, the CDR3 gives the full variable domain: NAGVMQNPRHLVRRRGQEARLRCSPMKGHSHVYWYRQLPEEGLKFMVYLQKENIIDESGMPKERFSAEFPKEGPSILRIQQVVRGDSAAYFCASSPSGDNSPLHFGNGTRLTVT.

The chain carries TRBV3-1 and TRBJ1-1, with no clear D. V lost 1 base and J lost 6, with 12 bases in between. Germline lookup yields CDR1 LGHDT and CDR2 YNNKEL (reference sequence). The CDR3 runs to 14 residues. CDR3 residues: CASSQVHNSAEAFF. The CDR3 region has the DNA TGTGCCAGCAGCCAAGTCCACAATTCAGCTGAAGCTTTCTTT.

In its sample, this clonotype was seen many times. The chain links TRBV7-9 to TRBJ2-7, with 10 bases matching TRBD2. Germline V gives CDR1 SEHNR, CDR2 FQNEAQ (reference sequence). This CDR3 has 14 amino acids. Unmatched junction bases numbered 4, after V lost 5 bases and J lost 3 bases. CDR3 sequence: CASSPTSGNYEQYF. The CDR3 DNA reads TGTGCCAGCAGCCCAACTAGCGGGAACTACGAGCAGTACTTC.

In nucleotides, the CDR3 is TGTGCCAGCAGCCCCGCGGGAGACGAGCAGTACTTC. Its protein product is CASSPAGDEQYF. This chain links TRBV7-2 with TRBJ2-7, with 7 bases matching TRBD2. Germline-derived CDR1 and CDR2 are SGHTA and FQGNSA. V was pared by 5 bases and J by 5 bases, with 3 bases of the junction left unmatched. The CDR3 consists of 12 residues.

The chain recombines TRBV7-9 with TRBJ1-5, with a tentative D call TRBD1 (6 bases). CDR3 length: 17 amino acids. Germline CDR1 is SEHNR and CDR2 is FQNEAQ (reference sequence). Trimming shortened V by 1 base and J by 0 bases, and 13 bases separated the two germline ends. The chain's CDR3 is CASSLGGPVSSNQPQHF. CDR3 in DNA: TGTGCCAGCAGCTTAGGGGGGCCCGTAAGTAGCAATCAGCCCCAGCATTTT.

The sample holds many counts of this clonotype. The CDR3 sequence: CASSQVGATQYF. The CDR3 DNA follows: TGTGCCAGCAGCCAAGTGGGGGCGACCCAGTACTTC. The chain uses TRBV7-3 and TRBJ2-5; D possibly corresponds to TRBD1 (6 bases). V was shortened by 5 bases and J by 7 bases, with 11 bases between the two germline ends. The CDR3 consists of 12 residues. Germline CDR1 SGHTA, CDR2 FQGTGA.

This clonotype was picked up many times. The chain joins TRBV10-3 to TRBJ1-6; 7 bases are a match to TRBD1. The trim removed 4 bases at V and 7 bases at J, leaving 4 bases unmatched. The CDR3 loop spans 14 amino acids. Per germline, CDR1 ENHRY and CDR2 SYGVKD. The CDR3 spells CAISAGTANSPLHF. The CDR3 region has the DNA TGTGCCATCAGTGCGGGGACAGCAAATTCACCCCTCCACTTT.

This clonotype was counted ten times or more. This sequence joins TRBV11-2 and TRBJ1-5, with 10 bases that match TRBD1. Trimming removed 4 bases from V and 6 bases from J; junction bases left unmatched: 12. Germline values: CDR1 SGHAT, CDR2 FQNNGV. The CDR3 is 17 residues long. Here the CDR3 DNA reads TGTGCCAGCAGCTGGGCCCGGGACAGGGGAAACATTCAGCCCCAGCATTTT. This sequence encodes CASSWARDRGNIQPQHF.

Comment on this clonotype: A clone one base away is much larger, so this may be a read error. The chain has TRBV6-1 and TRBJ1-6; TRBD1 agrees at 7 bases. CDR1 and CDR2 from the germline V gene are MNHNS and SASEGT. The CDR3 totals 14 residues. The CDR3 loop reads CASRSTGWNSPRHF. The CDR3, as DNA: TGTGCCAGCAGGTCGACAGGGTGGAATTCACCCCGCCACTTT.

This clonotype was picked up many times. Likely a read error: the CDR3 ends without its conserved phenylalanine or tryptophan. The rearrangement uses TRBV27 and TRBJ1-6, with 7 bases that match TRBD1. J was trimmed by 5 bases and V by 4 bases; bases with no gene match: 2. Germline V gene lookup returns CDR1 MNHEY and CDR2 SMNVEV (reference sequence). The CDR3 spans 14 residues. The CDR3 DNA sequence: TGTGCCAGCAGTTCCGACAGGGATAATTCACCCCTCCACCTT. It specifies CASSSDRDNSPLHL.

This clonotype was seen repeatedly, ten times or more. The V gene is TRBV7-2, the J gene TRBJ2-7; 9 bases are shared with TRBD1. Germline lookup yields CDR1 SGHTA and CDR2 FQGNSA. V gave up 4 bases and J gave up 5 bases; unmatched junction bases: 6. There are 14 residues in the CDR3. CDR3 in amino acids: CASSWTGAPNEQYF. CDR3 bases: TGTGCCAGCAGCTGGACAGGGGCCCCAAACGAGCAGTACTTC. The full variable domain, rest sourced from reference TRBV7-2 and TRBJ2-7, is GAGVSQSPSNKVTEKGKDVELRCDPISGHTALYWYRQSLGQGLEFLIYFQGNSAPDKSGLPSDRFSAERTGGSVSTLTIQRTQQEDSAVYLCASSWTGAPNEQYFGPGTRLTVT.

This clonotype was seen many times. V gene TRBV12-3 or TRBV12-4 combines with J gene TRBJ2-3; no clear D. Trimming removed 0 bases from V and 6 bases from J, with 10 bases in between. The length of the CDR3 is 14 residues. CDR3 sequence: CASSLAGPLDTQYF. CDR3 nucleotides: TGTGCCAGCAGTTTAGCGGGTCCGTTGGATACGCAGTATTTT.

The chain uses TRBV28 and TRBJ2-2; no firm D call. The CDR3 loop spans 13 amino acids. The germline V gene encodes CDR1 MDHEN and CDR2 SYDVKM. Trimming pared 1 base from V and 7 bases from J, leaving 7 bases between. The CDR3 DNA is TGTGCCAGCAGTTTATCCCCAGGCGGGGAGCTGTTTTTT. Translated, it gives CASSLSPGGELFF.

This clonotype was counted at least ten times. The chain links TRBV4-2 to TRBJ1-2, with D possibly TRBD1 on 5 matching bases. V was cut by 0 bases and J by 4 bases, with 12 bases left in between. Per germline, CDR1 LGHNA and CDR2 YNFKEQ. The CDR3 runs 15 residues. CDR3 loop: CASSQEGQGSYGYTF. CDR3 DNA: TGTGCCAGCAGCCAAGAAGGGCAGGGAAGCTATGGCTACACCTTC.